The source of this TCR beta chain is a study of T cells after yellow fever vaccination. Points from the study as a whole: Clones from primary vaccination mostly reappeared after the booster (96% CD4, approximately 91% CD8). Abundant bulk-population clonotypes could contaminate the FACS-sorted repertoires.

This clonotype has only a few counts. What it recognizes is unknown. TCRdb used MiXCR to reprocess the 5' RACE reads, holding one entry per CDR3 protein. Of approximately 93,000 distinct CDR3 sequences in the sample, under 6.5% were seen once. CDR3 length equals 15 residues. Trimming removed 3 bases from V and 4 bases from J, with 13 bases in between. This chain joins TRBV12-3 or TRBV12-4 and TRBJ1-3; D remains ambiguous. The TCR originated in a man in his late teens or twenties who received the YFV17D yellow fever vaccine. Sequenced material: CD8+ T cells sorted from PBMCs, taken 10 days after the yellow fever booster vaccination. CDR3 sequence: CASSFGPPPGNTIYF. The CDR3, as DNA: TGTGCCAGCAGTTTCGGGCCGCCGCCGGGAAACACCATATATTTT.